The clone carrying this TCR beta chain was detected many times. Two oligonucleotides, mixed equimolar, formed the beta constant-region primer covering TRBC1 and TRBC2. Four rounds of PCR amplified the ligated cDNA using nested alpha and beta constant-region primers plus SP2. A 12-nucleotide UMI and the SP2 primer were added to the cDNA 3' end by oligonucleotide ligation. From the UMI-ligation and nested PCR reads, TCRdb called clonotypes with MiXCR, one entry per CDR3 protein. The table records 95,000 to 150,000 distinct CDR3 sequences, 35% to 40% of them present only once. The sample originates from a study of naive and memory T cell subsets. V lost 0 bases to trimming and J lost 3 bases, with 11 bases between them. This CDR3 is built from 15 residues. Germline CDR1 is KGHSH and CDR2 is LQKENI.

This TCR was sampled from a human donor in good health. The specimen was central memory CD4+ T cells from blood. V gene TRBV18 combines with J gene TRBJ2-5; D gene uncertain. As DNA, the CDR3 is TGTGCCAGCTCACCACCAGGGCCACTAAAAGAGACCCAGTACTTC. It translates to CASSPPGPLKETQYF.